This T cell receptor (beta chain) comes out of a study of tumor-infiltrating lymphocytes in primary liver carcinoma. Overall study context: The cohort included men and women aged 30 to 69 years. Samples yielded about 3.5 to 7.5 million productive TCRbeta reads, similar across tissue types. Study-wide points: Significantly greater top-250-clone fractions characterized tumors relative to blood (p = 0.039).

CDR3 length: 16 amino acids. CDR1 is SGHAT, CDR2 FQNNGV, per germline. V lost 5 bases, J lost 5 bases, and 10 bases stayed unmatched. By sample fraction, this clonotype is medium-sized. Its antigen is undetermined. Between roughly 20 and 30 mg of unsorted bulk tissue served as the source from which RNA and DNA were co-extracted. The authors made TCR beta cDNA from approximately 500 ng total RNA with a constant-region primer. Three-round nested multiplex PCR performed with slightly modified ARM-PCR produced the TCR beta libraries. The first two PCR rounds used TRBV1-TRBV30 primers with a Cbeta primer, roughly 10 cycles each. TCRdb ran MiXCR on the multiplex PCR reads and lists one entry per CDR3 protein. The table records under 150,000 distinct CDR3 sequences, about two thirds of them present only once.

The sample comprised tumor-adjacent normal liver tissue. The chain links TRBV11-2 to TRBJ2-1; 9 positions agree with TRBD2. This clonotype was obtained from a woman aged 55-69 years with primary liver carcinoma and hepatitis B virus infection. The CDR3 DNA reads TGTGCCAGCAGCCCTACCCCGCGCGGGAGGGACAATGAGCAGTTCTTC. Amino acid sequence: CASSPTPRGRDNEQFF.